A single sample gave rise to the 2 T cell receptor beta chains below, sequenced in a study of a mutant IDH1 vaccine in newly diagnosed glioma (dated by TCRdb to the early 2020s). To prepare the library, the immunoSEQ multiplex PCR assay was applied. TCRdb's version of the immuneACCESS table is confined to in-frame rearrangements and falls short of the full clone set. An unresolved V gene accounts for under half of the shortfall where checked; the remainder is of unknown origin. The sample table contains under 40,000 clones; only one count was recorded for about 86% of them. Clones ranked in the top ten supply about 30% of the sample. This specimen's time point label, per the study, means: week 47, end of study. Every vaccine dose consisted of 300 ug of a 20-mer mutant IDH1 peptide in Montanide, administered subcutaneously together with topical imiquimod. No antigen is known for these receptors. The source material was PBMCs, sampled from a glioma patient whose treatment included an IDH1 peptide vaccine. The receptors come from a man younger than 45 with glioma.

This chain links TRBV6-6 with TRBJ2-5; TRBD2 agrees at 13 bases. CDR1 MNHNY and CDR2 SVGAGI come from the germline V gene (reference sequence). The CDR3 has 16 amino acids. J lost 2 bases, V lost 4 bases, and 4 bases had no gene match. The CDR3 nucleotides read TGTGCCAGCAGTTTTGGGACTAGCGGGATTCAAGAGACCCAGTACTTC. This codes for CASSFGTSGIQETQYF.

The V call is TRBV29-1, the J call TRBJ2-7, with D possibly TRBD1 on 5 matching bases. The V end was cut by 6 bases, the J end by 6 bases, with 18 bases between. The germline V gene encodes CDR1 SQVTM and CDR2 ANQGSEA. This CDR3 is 13 amino acids long. CDR3 DNA sequence: TGCAGCGTCCCCCATGCAGGGAATGGCGAGCAGTACTTC. Protein sequence: CSVPHAGNGEQYF.